This T cell receptor beta chain comes out of a study of neurological immune-mediated disorders. Broader study findings: The greatest degree of TCR clonal expansion was observed in HTLV-1-associated myelopathy, with the lowest in multiple sclerosis, below that of healthy controls. None of the CDR3 amino acid sequences found in expanded clones was shared across subjects. This suggests that the TCR-beta repertoires were private in all groups.

This clonotype has ten or more counts. Its target is unknown. The CDR3 has 14 amino acids. Per germline, CDR1 SGHTA and CDR2 FQGNSA. Trimming stripped 5 bases from V and 8 bases from J, with 16 bases between. Time point defined: longitudinal time-point 1 (baseline). The unsorted libraries were generated from a total of 2 million PBMCs, which had been stored in RNAlater at -80 C. The cDNA was generated through 5'RACE incorporating 10-nucleotide random UMIs. From the 5' RACE reads, TCRdb called clonotypes with MiXCR, one entry per CDR3 protein. The profile covers about 71,000 distinct CDR3 sequences, with around 15% appearing a single time and around 4.3% taken by the ten largest.

The TCR originated in a female donor with HTLV-1-associated myelopathy (HAM/TSP). The V and J genes are TRBV7-2 and TRBJ2-1; D is unclear. The sample comprised PBMCs. The CDR3 loop is CASSPTRDKDEQFF. The DNA of the CDR3 is TGTGCCAGCAGCCCCACCAGAGACAAAGATGAGCAGTTCTTC.